This T cell receptor beta chain was captured in a study of T-cell memory formation after mild COVID-19. Study background: The TCR clusters were mostly specific to one donor. The study, taken as a whole, reports: Prior to infection, memory already included some responding clones, suggesting cross-reactive memory joined.

The CDR3 sequence is 14 residues long. J gave up 10 bases and V 7 bases, and 14 bases lay outside the gene matches. Per the germline V gene, CDR1 is MNHEY and CDR2 is SVGEGT. Employing constant-segment primers, 5'RACE generated TCR alpha and TCR beta cDNA libraries bearing sample barcodes and UMIs. Using its own MiXCR run on the 5' RACE reads, TCRdb lists one record per CDR3 protein. Of about 400,000 distinct CDR3 sequences listed, roughly a quarter were seen once; the top ten hold around 12%. Note on this clonotype: What it binds is not known.

This chain joins TRBV6-2 or TRBV6-3 and TRBJ1-1, with 8 bases matching TRBD1. This clonotype was sampled from an adult woman who had mild COVID-19 (a few samples of this study predate the infection). Cell type and time point are not known. The sample was PBMCs or a T cell subset sorted from them (not recorded which). The CDR3 DNA sequence: TGTGCCAGCACCTCCTGGGGACAGGTGGGGTCAGCTTTCTTT. It specifies CASTSWGQVGSAFF.